This TCR beta chain comes out of a study of cytomegalovirus exposure and HLA in healthy donors. Study observations and caveats: According to a subsequent analysis, TCR clusters identified in the first cohort showed a tendency to co-occur across the roughly 120 validation repertoires. Specific recognition of CMV antigens was confirmed in vitro for three chains (all CMV-associated).

Among the 100 to 150 subjects of the validation cohort, separate from the approximately 700-subject first cohort, were the donors. As regards this clone: Its antigen remains unknown.

Measured with immunoSEQ multiplex PCR; TCRdb has only the in-frame clones, and not every one. The table records fewer than 60,000 clones, 85% to 95% of them present only once. Sample: PBMCs. The sequence was obtained from a woman under 30 in good health and CMV-seropositive.

DNA for the CDR3: TGTGCCAGCAGCTTAGTACTCCAAGAGACCCAGTACTTC. It codes for CASSLVLQETQYF. The gene calls are TRBV7-6 and TRBJ2-5; no clear D gene. The CDR3 length is 13 residues. The V end was cut by 1 base, the J end by 1 base, with 4 bases between. Per the germline V gene, CDR1 is SGHVS and CDR2 is FNYEAQ.